A selection of T cell receptor beta chains follows, all from one sample in a study of siplizumab effects on memory and regulatory T cells. Libraries were prepared by immunoSEQ multiplex PCR; TCRdb keeps only in-frame clonotypes and omits some of them. Seen here are fewer than 120,000 clones, roughly 92% observed once, and the top ten hold 1.3%. Material for sequencing was CD4+ T cells sorted from blood. The receptors stem from a human donor in good health. CDR3s include the opening cysteine and the closing phenylalanine or tryptophan. The order of the fields is CDR3 DNA, CDR3 protein, V gene, J gene, D gene, clone size. The D gene is left open where the match is weak. Not all rows give a size; the values are once, few, many and, for expanded clones, a class.

CDR3nt: TGTGCCAGCAGCGCAGGGATTGGCTACACCTTC; CDR3aa: CASSAGIGYTF; v_gene: TRBV6-5; j_gene: TRBJ1-2; d_gene: -; abundance: few
CDR3nt: TGTGCCAGCAGTCTTGGGGGACAGGTTTATTCCCGGGAGGTGGGGTACACCTTC; CDR3aa: CASSLGGQVYSREVGYTF; v_gene: TRBV28; j_gene: TRBJ1-2; d_gene: TRBD1; abundance: -
CDR3nt: TGTGCCAGTAGTCCCCTAAGTGGGGGACTCGCTAACTATGGCTACACCTTC; CDR3aa: CASSPLSGGLANYGYTF; v_gene: TRBV19; j_gene: TRBJ1-2; d_gene: -; abundance: once
CDR3nt: TGTGCCAGCAGTGAAAATTGGGGCTACGAGCAGTACTTC; CDR3aa: CASSENWGYEQYF; v_gene: TRBV2; j_gene: TRBJ2-7; d_gene: -; abundance: -
CDR3nt: TGTGCCAGTAGTACGGGGGTGACTATGAACACTGAAGCTTTCTTT; CDR3aa: CASSTGVTMNTEAFF; v_gene: TRBV19; j_gene: TRBJ1-1; d_gene: -; abundance: -
CDR3nt: TGTGCTAGTGGCGAATTTAGAGCCGGGGAGCTGTTTTTT; CDR3aa: CASGEFRAGELFF; v_gene: TRBV12-5; j_gene: TRBJ2-2; d_gene: -; abundance: -
CDR3nt: TGTGCCAGCAGCGTAACTAGCGACAGTAGCAATGAGCAGTTCTTC; CDR3aa: CASSVTSDSSNEQFF; v_gene: TRBV9; j_gene: TRBJ2-1; d_gene: TRBD2; abundance: -
CDR3nt: TGTGCCAGCGGACAGGGACGGGGCACAGATACGCAGTATTTT; CDR3aa: CASGQGRGTDTQYF; v_gene: TRBV6-5; j_gene: TRBJ2-3; d_gene: TRBD1; abundance: -
CDR3nt: TGTGCCAGCAGTTACGGTACAGGGAAATCTACCTACGAGCAGTACTTC; CDR3aa: CASSYGTGKSTYEQYF; v_gene: TRBV6-5; j_gene: TRBJ2-7; d_gene: -; abundance: -
CDR3nt: TGCGCCAGCAGGACCTCAATGGGCAAGAGCAATCAGCCCCAGCATTTT; CDR3aa: CASRTSMGKSNQPQHF; v_gene: TRBV10-1; j_gene: TRBJ1-5; d_gene: -; abundance: -
CDR3nt: TGTGCCAGCAGTTATGGGGGTAATACGAACACCGGGGAGCTGTTTTTT; CDR3aa: CASSYGGNTNTGELFF; v_gene: TRBV6-6; j_gene: TRBJ2-2; d_gene: -; abundance: -
CDR3nt: TGCAGCGCCAAGACAGGGATTAGCAATCAGCCCCAGCATTTT; CDR3aa: CSAKTGISNQPQHF; v_gene: TRBV29-1; j_gene: TRBJ1-5; d_gene: TRBD1; abundance: -
CDR3nt: TGTGCCATCAGTGGGGCGGGAGGGCCGAGTGATACGCAGTATTTT; CDR3aa: CAISGAGGPSDTQYF; v_gene: TRBV10-3; j_gene: TRBJ2-3; d_gene: TRBD2; abundance: -
CDR3nt: TGTGCCAGCAGCCCCGGGAGGAATCAGCCCCAGCATTTT; CDR3aa: CASSPGRNQPQHF; v_gene: TRBV6-6; j_gene: TRBJ1-5; d_gene: -; abundance: once
CDR3nt: TGTGCCAGCAGCTTAGCAAGCATCGAGCAGTACTTC; CDR3aa: CASSLASIEQYF; v_gene: TRBV11-2; j_gene: TRBJ2-7; d_gene: -; abundance: -
CDR3nt: TGTGCCAGCAGCTTGTTTCTCCTGGGTGGAAGCTCCTACAATGAGCAGTTCTTC; CDR3aa: CASSLFLLGGSSYNEQFF; v_gene: TRBV5-8; j_gene: TRBJ2-1; d_gene: -; abundance: -
CDR3nt: TGTGCCAGCAGTGACGCAAGGTATGGCTACACCTTC; CDR3aa: CASSDARYGYTF; v_gene: TRBV2; j_gene: TRBJ1-2; d_gene: -; abundance: -
CDR3nt: TGTGCCAGCAGTTTAAGGGAGGGCGGTGGCTACACCTTC; CDR3aa: CASSLREGGGYTF; v_gene: TRBV27; j_gene: TRBJ1-2; d_gene: -; abundance: -
CDR3nt: TGTGCCAGCAGCTTGGGACTAACGAGCTCCTACAATGAGCAGTTCTTC; CDR3aa: CASSLGLTSSYNEQFF; v_gene: TRBV5-6; j_gene: TRBJ2-1; d_gene: -; abundance: -
CDR3nt: TGTGCCAGCAGCCAGCAGGGGAACACCGGGGAGCTGTTTTTT; CDR3aa: CASSQQGNTGELFF; v_gene: TRBV4-2; j_gene: TRBJ2-2; d_gene: -; abundance: -
CDR3nt: TGTGCCAGCAGCTTAGTACACCTGAACTATGGCTACACCTTC; CDR3aa: CASSLVHLNYGYTF; v_gene: TRBV7-6; j_gene: TRBJ1-2; d_gene: -; abundance: once
CDR3nt: TGTGCCAGCAGCCTCAGGGTCGGGTACAATGAGCAGTTCTTC; CDR3aa: CASSLRVGYNEQFF; v_gene: TRBV7-9; j_gene: TRBJ2-1; d_gene: -; abundance: -
CDR3nt: TGTGCCAGCTCACCGAACACCGGGGAGCTGTTTTTT; CDR3aa: CASSPNTGELFF; v_gene: TRBV18; j_gene: TRBJ2-2; d_gene: -; abundance: -
CDR3nt: TGTGCCAGCAGCTTACCCCGGGACTCTTCACCCCTCCACTTT; CDR3aa: CASSLPRDSSPLHF; v_gene: TRBV7-2; j_gene: TRBJ1-6; d_gene: -; abundance: -
CDR3nt: TGTGCCAGCAGCCCTGGAGGGACTAGCGGGACAGATACGCAGTATTTT; CDR3aa: CASSPGGTSGTDTQYF; v_gene: TRBV7-3; j_gene: TRBJ2-3; d_gene: TRBD2; abundance: once
CDR3nt: TGCGCCAGCAGTGAGGGTGGACTGATGGGTCAGCCCCAGCATTTT; CDR3aa: CASSEGGLMGQPQHF; v_gene: TRBV10-2; j_gene: TRBJ1-5; d_gene: -; abundance: -
CDR3nt: TGTGCCAGCAGGATCGGTGGGGCGGACTACAATGAGCAGTTCTTC; CDR3aa: CASRIGGADYNEQFF; v_gene: TRBV7-6; j_gene: TRBJ2-1; d_gene: -; abundance: -
CDR3nt: TGCGCCAGCAGCTTGCGGGGAGACGAGGGCATTCAGTACTTC; CDR3aa: CASSLRGDEGIQYF; v_gene: TRBV5-1; j_gene: TRBJ2-4; d_gene: -; abundance: -
CDR3nt: TGTGCCAGCAGCGACAGGGTTATGGAGACCCAGTACTTC; CDR3aa: CASSDRVMETQYF; v_gene: TRBV7-9; j_gene: TRBJ2-5; d_gene: TRBD1; abundance: -
CDR3nt: TGTGCCAGCAGTTCTCCTCTAGCGGCCTACAATGAGCAGTTCTTC; CDR3aa: CASSSPLAAYNEQFF; v_gene: TRBV6-5; j_gene: TRBJ2-1; d_gene: TRBD2; abundance: -
CDR3nt: TGTGCCAGCAGGGACAGGCTCGCTAACTATGGCTACACCTTC; CDR3aa: CASRDRLANYGYTF; v_gene: TRBV2; j_gene: TRBJ1-2; d_gene: TRBD1; abundance: -
CDR3nt: TGTGCCAGCTCATCCAGCACAGATACGCAGTATTTT; CDR3aa: CASSSSTDTQYF; v_gene: TRBV18; j_gene: TRBJ2-3; d_gene: -; abundance: -
CDR3nt: TGTGCCAGCAGCTCCGGACGGCTTGATTCACCCCTCCACTTT; CDR3aa: CASSSGRLDSPLHF; v_gene: TRBV5-4; j_gene: TRBJ1-6; d_gene: -; abundance: -
CDR3nt: TGTGCCAGCAGCGAAGGGACTTTAGCCAAAAACATTCAGTACTTC; CDR3aa: CASSEGTLAKNIQYF; v_gene: TRBV7-9; j_gene: TRBJ2-4; d_gene: -; abundance: once
CDR3nt: TGTGCCAGCAGTAAGGGTGGGACTGGGAACACTGAAGCTTTCTTT; CDR3aa: CASSKGGTGNTEAFF; v_gene: TRBV6-1; j_gene: TRBJ1-1; d_gene: -; abundance: -
CDR3nt: TGTGCCTACCTGCGAGGGAGAGAAGCTTTCTTT; CDR3aa: CAYLRGREAFF; v_gene: TRBV30; j_gene: TRBJ1-1; d_gene: -; abundance: few
CDR3nt: TGCGCCAGCAGCCCCGGTGGGTTAAAAAACGTGAGACAGCCCCAGCATTTT; CDR3aa: CASSPGGLKNVRQPQHF; v_gene: TRBV4-1; j_gene: TRBJ1-5; d_gene: -; abundance: -
CDR3nt: TGCAGCCCTGGGAACTCTAGCGGCGGGGATACGCAGTATTTT; CDR3aa: CSPGNSSGGDTQYF; v_gene: TRBV29-1; j_gene: TRBJ2-3; d_gene: TRBD2; abundance: -
CDR3nt: TGTGCCAGCATCGACGTGGGGCGCATGAACACTGAAGCTTTCTTT; CDR3aa: CASIDVGRMNTEAFF; v_gene: TRBV6-5; j_gene: TRBJ1-1; d_gene: -; abundance: -
CDR3nt: TGTGCCAGCAGCCAAGTCGGGGTCATTTTGAACACTGAAGCTTTCTTT; CDR3aa: CASSQVGVILNTEAFF; v_gene: TRBV14; j_gene: TRBJ1-1; d_gene: -; abundance: -
CDR3nt: TGTGCCAGCGGGGTTTTGGACACTGAAGCTTTCTTT; CDR3aa: CASGVLDTEAFF; v_gene: TRBV2; j_gene: TRBJ1-1; d_gene: -; abundance: -
CDR3nt: TGTGCCAGCAGTGAAACCCAGCGGGCAGAAACCCAGTACTTC; CDR3aa: CASSETQRAETQYF; v_gene: TRBV6-1; j_gene: TRBJ2-5; d_gene: -; abundance: -
CDR3nt: TGTGCCAGCAGTTCCTATCCCGGGGACACTGAAGCTTTCTTT; CDR3aa: CASSSYPGDTEAFF; v_gene: TRBV6-4; j_gene: TRBJ1-1; d_gene: -; abundance: -
CDR3nt: TGCAGCGTTCTCAGGTGGGCGGGAGATGGCGATACGCAGTATTTT; CDR3aa: CSVLRWAGDGDTQYF; v_gene: TRBV29-1; j_gene: TRBJ2-3; d_gene: TRBD2; abundance: -
CDR3nt: TGTGCCAGCAGCTTAGGGGGGGGCAATCAGCCCCAGCATTTT; CDR3aa: CASSLGGGNQPQHF; v_gene: TRBV7-9; j_gene: TRBJ1-5; d_gene: -; abundance: few
CDR3nt: TGTGCCAGCAGAGCCCGGGGTAGCAGCACAGATACGCAGTATTTT; CDR3aa: CASRARGSSTDTQYF; v_gene: TRBV28; j_gene: TRBJ2-3; d_gene: -; abundance: -
CDR3nt: TGTGCCAGCTCACCACCAAACCCAGATACGCAGTATTTT; CDR3aa: CASSPPNPDTQYF; v_gene: TRBV18; j_gene: TRBJ2-3; d_gene: -; abundance: -
CDR3nt: TGTGCCAGCTCAGAGGGAGCGAACACTGAAGCTTTCTTT; CDR3aa: CASSEGANTEAFF; v_gene: TRBV18; j_gene: TRBJ1-1; d_gene: -; abundance: -
CDR3nt: TGTGCCAGCAGCCGTAAATTCGGGACTACAACAGATACGCAGTATTTT; CDR3aa: CASSRKFGTTTDTQYF; v_gene: TRBV11-3; j_gene: TRBJ2-3; d_gene: TRBD2; abundance: -
CDR3nt: TGTGCCAGCTCACAGCGGACAGCTGGGGCCAACGTCCTGACTTTC; CDR3aa: CASSQRTAGANVLTF; v_gene: TRBV18; j_gene: TRBJ2-6; d_gene: -; abundance: -
CDR3nt: TGCGCCAGCAGCTTGGGACAGGGCGCCTACAATGAGCAGTTCTTC; CDR3aa: CASSLGQGAYNEQFF; v_gene: TRBV5-1; j_gene: TRBJ2-1; d_gene: TRBD1; abundance: -